This note documents a single T cell receptor (beta chain) sequence. This clonotype was seen only a few times. What this receptor recognizes is not known. No quality values exist for individual bases; no much larger clone is one base distant. V loses 1 base at its end and J loses 4 bases; junction bases beyond the gene matches: 3. From a lookup of the germline V gene, CDR1 and CDR2 are LGHNA and YSLEER. Including the terminal cysteine and phenylalanine, the CDR3 comprises 15 residues. Left in the record is the CDR3 DNA by itself, 45 bases read in frame from the first base. These data originate in a study of patients and donors after allogeneic stem cell transplantation (dated by TCRdb to 2020 to 2021). The method behind the library was RT-PCR. The instrument was a NextSeq 550. The raw public data were reprocessed by TCRdb itself: fastp quality trimming at Q25, MiXCR clonotype calling, in-frame beta chains only. Entries are consolidated by CDR3 protein sequence, retaining the most common genes and DNA. The table for this sample lists 900,000 to 1,000,000 distinct CDR3 sequences; 15% to 20% of them were counted only once. The top ten clones comprise around 6% of the sample.

This clonotype was obtained from a human donor who was either an allogeneic HSCT recipient or a stem cell or donor lymphocyte infusion donor (not recorded which). It is not recorded whose cells these are; they may come from a transplant donor. The chain employs TRBV4-3 and TRBJ2-5; 10 bases in the middle match TRBD2. The specimen was blood, either unsorted or a sorted T cell fraction (not recorded which). Here the CDR3 is given as CASSQGSSGGETQYF. The nucleotide sequence reads TGCGCCAGCAGCCAAGGATCTAGCGGGGGAGAGACCCAGTACTTC.